This TCR beta chain stems from a study of T-cell reconstitution after alpha-beta-depleted transplantation in children. This clonotype appeared a few times. What it binds is not known. The CDR3 loop spans 16 amino acids. Trimming took 3 bases from V and 2 from J; bases not matched to a gene: 13. Germline CDR1 and CDR2: DFQATT and SNEGSKA (reference sequence). General study findings and limits: There were reportedly several hundred expanded graft clones from which alpha-beta T cells came about two months after transplant. Day-60 TCRbeta diversity that was high in some patients was derived from surviving recipient T cells and thymic progenitors.

During its preparation, the TCRbeta library received unique molecular identifiers. TCRdb reprocessed the PCR reads with MiXCR, giving one entry per CDR3 protein. The sample lists about 350,000 distinct CDR3 sequences, around 15% occurring once. The rearrangement joins TRBV20-1 to TRBJ2-7, with 7 bases lining up with TRBD2. The sequence derives from a male patient aged 2-15 years who had a stem cell transplant for acute lymphoblastic leukemia, so the T cells may come from the graft donor. This specimen was PBMCs, mostly from graft donor cells, taken 360 days after TCRalphabeta/CD19-depleted stem cell transplant. CDR3 loop: CSASPVGWEGTYEQYF. CDR3 nucleotide sequence: TGCAGTGCTAGCCCCGTCGGCTGGGAGGGCACCTACGAGCAGTACTTC.